This entry lists 20 T cell receptor beta chains sequenced from one sample in a study of regulatory T cells in long-lasting Graves disease. Time point indicated: persistent/refractory GD, antithyroid drugs over 5 years with positive TRAb. From PBMCs, RNA was extracted and then used to make the TCR library. Arm-PCR of CDR3 regions and iRepertoire HTBI primers were used to build TCR beta libraries. TCRdb reprocessed the multiplex PCR reads with MiXCR, giving one entry per CDR3 protein. The sample shows roughly 430,000 distinct CDR3 sequences, 21% of them seen only once. Sequences were derived from peripheral blood mononuclear cells (PBMCs), sampled when the disease was refractory, from a patient treated with antithyroid drugs. Receptors originate from a female donor with Graves disease.

This sequence joins TRBV20-1 and TRBJ1-6; D not certain. The V and J ends lost 4 bases and 1 base respectively, with 8 bases between them. Germline V gene sequence: CDR1 DFQATT, CDR2 SNEGSKA (reference sequence). The CDR3 is made up of 14 amino acids. The CDR3 DNA reads as TGCAGTGCTAATCCAGGATCCTATAATTCACCCCTCCACTTT. Amino acid sequence: CSANPGSYNSPLHF.

This clonotype was observed a handful of times. The rearrangement uses TRBV19 and TRBJ1-1; perhaps TRBD1 as D (6 bases). Germline V CDR1 and CDR2: LNHDA, SQIVND (reference sequence). The CDR3 has 14 amino acids. The germline V and J ends were trimmed by 9 bases and 4 bases, with 18 bases remaining between them. DNA of the CDR3: TGTGCCAGCCTATGGACAGAAGTAAGCACTGAAGCTTTCTTT. This translates into CASLWTEVSTEAFF.

This rearrangement joins TRBV10-3 to TRBJ1-2, with 7 bases identical to TRBD1. Germline V CDR1 and CDR2: ENHRY, SYGVKD. The CDR3 is 13 amino acids. The ends lost 10 bases at V and 3 bases at J; junction bases unmatched: 8. The CDR3 sequence is CATGRGLDYGYTF. The CDR3 DNA sequence: TGTGCCACGGGGAGGGGGCTTGACTATGGCTACACCTTC.

This chain links TRBV19 with TRBJ2-2; TRBD1 aligns across 12 bases. Losses at the gene ends were 6 bases for V and 6 bases for J; bases not matched to a gene: 5. The CDR3 covers 15 residues. The germline gives CDR1 LNHDA, CDR2 SQIVND (reference sequence). The CDR3 coding sequence is TGTGCCAGTAGCCCCGGGACAGGGGGCTCCGGGGAGCTGTTTTTT. It encodes CASSPGTGGSGELFF.

The V call is TRBV4-1, the J call TRBJ1-1, with D uncertain. The CDR3 is made up of 13 amino acids. The germline CDR1 and CDR2 sequences are MGHRA and YSYEKL. The germline V and J ends were trimmed by 6 bases and 2 bases, with 10 bases remaining between them. This chain's CDR3 is CASRPQRNTEAFF. For the CDR3, the DNA is TGCGCCAGCAGACCGCAGCGAAACACTGAAGCTTTCTTT.

This clonotype was counted many times. The rearrangement links TRBV6-1 to TRBJ1-6; TRBD1 matches at 8 bases. The CDR3 contains 16 residues. Germline CDR1 and CDR2: MNHNS and SASEGT. V shed 4 bases, J shed 4 bases, and the junction held 6 bases outside the gene matches. As DNA, the CDR3 is TGTGCCAGCAGTGCGGGACAGGACAAATATAATTCACCCCTCCACTTT. Residues: CASSAGQDKYNSPLHF.

This clonotype was seen many times. The chain combines TRBV19 with TRBJ1-4; 8 nucleotides agree with TRBD1. Germline V CDR1 and CDR2: LNHDA, SQIVND (reference sequence). Trimming took 4 bases from V and 0 from J; bases not matched to a gene: 1. This CDR3 is 15 amino acids long. Here the CDR3 reads CASSTDRATNEKLFF. DNA for the CDR3: TGTGCCAGTAGTACGGACAGGGCAACTAATGAAAAACTGTTTTTT.

In its sample, this clonotype was seen many times. CDR3 region: CASSLFGELPAHEQYF. In DNA, the CDR3 is TGTGCCAGCAGTTTATTCGGGGAACTCCCGGCCCACGAGCAGTACTTC. The V gene is TRBV28, the J gene TRBJ2-7, with D perhaps matching TRBD2 (5 bases). V was cut by 1 base and J by 5 bases, with 18 bases left in between. CDR3 length: 16 residues. Germline V gives CDR1 MDHEN, CDR2 SYDVKM.

This clonotype was seen more than once but under ten times. CDR3 sequence: CASSQGLDRPPALHF. The CDR3 DNA reads as TGTGCCAGCAGCCAAGGCCTAGACAGGCCTCCAGCCCTCCACTTT. The gene calls are TRBV4-2 and TRBJ1-6; a possible D gene is TRBD1 (6 bases). The CDR3 sequence is 15 residues long. Trimming took 1 base from V and 14 from J, leaving 18 bases between them. The germline V gene has CDR1 LGHNA and CDR2 YNFKEQ.

This clonotype was recorded a few times. The rearrangement links TRBV20-1 to TRBJ1-1; 7 bases map to TRBD1. Trimming removed 3 bases from V and 5 bases from J; junction bases left unmatched: 0. The CDR3 is made up of 11 amino acids. Germline V gene sequence: CDR1 DFQATT, CDR2 SNEGSKA (reference sequence). CDR3: CSARTGTEAFF. The CDR3 bases are TGCAGTGCTAGGACAGGGACTGAAGCTTTCTTT.

This chain links TRBV6-1 with TRBJ1-1; no firm D call. Germline lookup yields CDR1 MNHNS and CDR2 SASEGT. The V gene lost 8 bases and the J gene lost 5 bases, with 9 bases spanning the gap. The CDR3 length is 11 residues. The CDR3 DNA is TGTGCCAGCCGAGGGAGGACTGAAGCTTTCTTT. Protein product: CASRGRTEAFF.

This clonotype was seen a handful of times. V gene TRBV4-1 combines with J gene TRBJ1-1; D not resolved. Germline V gene sequence: CDR1 MGHRA, CDR2 YSYEKL. Trimming cost V 0 bases and J 0 bases, with 8 bases left between them. The CDR3 is made up of 15 amino acids. The CDR3 protein is CASSQDADMNTEAFF. The DNA for the CDR3 is TGCGCCAGCAGCCAAGATGCCGACATGAACACTGAAGCTTTCTTT.

This clonotype has at least ten counts. The chain combines TRBV6-1 with TRBJ2-7; TRBD2 matches 7 bases. V shed 3 bases and J 6 bases; nucleotides not matched to a gene: 8. The CDR3 length is 14 residues. In germline, CDR1 is MNHNS, CDR2 SASEGT. The CDR3 region has the DNA TGTGCCAGCAGTGAGACTAGCCTAACCCTCGAGCAGTACTTC. The encoded protein is CASSETSLTLEQYF.

This clonotype has a count of ten or more. The V and J genes are TRBV28 and TRBJ2-7; TRBD1 aligns across 7 bases. Trimming took 6 bases from V and 1 from J; bases not matched to a gene: 6. The CDR3 has 14 amino acids. Germline CDR1 MDHEN, CDR2 SYDVKM. CDR3 bases: TGTGCCAGCAGAAGACAGGGAACATCCTACGAGCAGTACTTC. Its translation: CASRRQGTSYEQYF.

This clonotype has at least ten counts. The V gene is TRBV11-3, the J gene TRBJ2-2; the D gene is possibly TRBD2 (6 bases). The V gene lost 8 bases and the J gene lost 2 bases, with 6 bases spanning the gap. CDR1 and CDR2 (germline): SGHNT, YENEEA. This CDR3 comprises 12 residues. DNA of the CDR3: TGTGCCAGCGCGGGAAACACCGGGGAGCTGTTTTTT. Amino acids: CASAGNTGELFF.

This clonotype has just a few counts. This sequence joins TRBV20-1 and TRBJ2-2, with TRBD2 matching over 11 bases. After removal of 4 bases from V and 6 bases from J, the junction contained 16 bases not matched to a gene. The length of the CDR3 is 18 residues. The germline V gene encodes CDR1 DFQATT and CDR2 SNEGSKA (reference sequence). CDR3 nucleotides: TGCAGTGCTATCGTTCGGGGAGCTAGCGGGAGGATCCCCGGGGAGCTGTTTTTT. This codes for CSAIVRGASGRIPGELFF.

The chain combines TRBV4-2 with TRBJ1-5; 12 nucleotides align to TRBD1. The CDR3 runs 17 residues. Germline V gene sequence: CDR1 LGHNA, CDR2 YNFKEQ. The trim removed 4 bases at V and 4 bases at J, leaving 8 bases unmatched. CDR3 residues: CASSPPGTGGTNQPQHF. Here the CDR3 DNA reads TGTGCCAGCAGCCCCCCCGGGACAGGGGGCACAAATCAGCCCCAGCATTTT.

The table lists this clonotype with many counts. This chain links TRBV10-1 with TRBJ2-5; a weak D match, TRBD2 (6 bases). Germline V lookup: CDR1 WNHNN, CDR2 SYGVQD (reference sequence). The CDR3 covers 16 residues. The V end was cut by 3 bases, the J end by 2 bases, with 16 bases between. This CDR3 reads CASSEVGAREQETQYF. The CDR3 coding sequence is TGCGCCAGCAGTGAAGTAGGCGCCCGGGAGCAAGAGACCCAGTACTTC.

This clonotype was seen repeatedly, ten times or more. The chain recombines TRBV10-3 with TRBJ1-1, with 11 bases matching TRBD1. This CDR3 is built from 15 residues. Germline V gives CDR1 ENHRY, CDR2 SYGVKD. V shed 4 bases and J 4 bases; nucleotides not matched to a gene: 5. CDR3 protein: CAISGSDRGLTEAFF. The CDR3 DNA is TGTGCCATCAGTGGGTCGGACAGGGGGCTCACTGAAGCTTTCTTT.

The CDR3 sequence: CSVEGTNGYTF. The CDR3 DNA reads TGCAGCGTTGAGGGGACGAATGGCTACACCTTC. The chain combines TRBV29-1 with TRBJ1-2; D perhaps matches TRBD1 (5 bases). Germline assignment: CDR1 SQVTM and CDR2 ANQGSEA. The CDR3 runs to 11 residues. Trimming removed 3 bases from V and 6 bases from J, with 8 bases in between.